This passage covers 22 T cell receptor beta chains from one sample sequenced in a study of molecular identifiers for immune sequencing clone quantification. TCRdb independently ran MiXCR on the PCR reads; one entry per CDR3 protein. The sample records 80,000 to 95,000 distinct CDR3 sequences, under 20% being singletons. Specimen: naive CD8+ T cells from blood, with Jurkat cell RNA spiked in. Described subset: FACS-sorted CD8+CD4-CCR7+CD45RA+ naive T cells. The receptor set was obtained from a human donor in good health. Some libraries in this study had Jurkat cell RNA spiked in.

Note on this clonotype: Possible read error: a much larger clone is one base away. V and J are TRBV7-3 and TRBJ1-1; D is possibly TRBD1 (5 bases). Germline lookup yields CDR1 SGHTA and CDR2 FQGTGA. The CDR3 consists of 13 residues. Trimming took off 7 bases at V and 7 bases at J, with 16 bases between the two ends. The CDR3 DNA reads as TGTGCCAGCACCGTAAGCGTGGGGGGTGAAGCTTTCTTT. As protein: CASTVSVGGEAFF.

The chain recombines TRBV6-1 with TRBJ2-7; D unclear. The V end was cut by 3 bases, the J end by 2 bases, with 5 bases between. Germline V gene lookup returns CDR1 MNHNS and CDR2 SASEGT. The CDR3 is 12 amino acids. The CDR3 sequence is CASSDYTYEQYF. Here the CDR3 DNA reads TGTGCCAGCAGTGACTATACCTACGAGCAGTACTTC.

This clonotype was seen at least ten times. The chain combines TRBV4-1 with TRBJ2-1, with 8 bases that match TRBD1. Germline loops: CDR1 MGHRA, CDR2 YSYEKL. This CDR3 region has 14 residues. Trimming cost V 8 bases and J 2 bases; bases outside gene matches: 5. The CDR3 protein is CASGGQGAYNEQFF. In nucleotides, the CDR3 is TGCGCCAGCGGTGGACAGGGCGCCTACAATGAGCAGTTCTTC.

This clonotype was counted ten times or more. This sequence joins TRBV7-9 and TRBJ1-1; D is undetermined. Trimming removed 4 bases from V and 3 bases from J, with 12 bases in between. The CDR3 sequence is 14 residues long. CDR1 SEHNR and CDR2 FQNEAQ come from the germline V gene (reference sequence). The CDR3 DNA is TGTGCCAGCAGCTGGGCAGAAGGGCACACTGAAGCTTTCTTT. Translated, it gives CASSWAEGHTEAFF.

The chain uses TRBV14 and TRBJ2-2; 8 positions match TRBD1. The germline V gene encodes CDR1 SGHDN and CDR2 FVKESK. Trimming removed 1 base from V and 5 bases from J; junction bases left unmatched: 9. The CDR3 is 17 amino acids. The CDR3: CASSQAFGTGFTGELFF. Written as DNA, the CDR3 is TGTGCCAGCAGCCAAGCATTTGGGACAGGATTTACCGGGGAGCTGTTTTTT.

This clonotype was picked up many times. V and J are TRBV20-1 and TRBJ2-7; maybe TRBD2 (5 bases). Between the trimmed V and J ends, which lost 2 bases and 2 bases, there was a span of 10 bases. The germline V gene has CDR1 DFQATT and CDR2 SNEGSKA (reference sequence). This CDR3 spans 13 amino acids. CDR3 DNA: TGCAGTGCTAGACCGAGCGGTGCCTACGAGCAGTACTTC. Translating it yields CSARPSGAYEQYF.

Concerning this clonotype: One end of the junction fails to match germline, which may point to a read error. V is TRBV19 and J is TRBJ2-5; 7 nucleotides align to TRBD2. The germline V gene encodes CDR1 LNHDA and CDR2 SQIVND (reference sequence). The length of the CDR3 is 15 residues. The DNA for the CDR3 is TGTGCCAGTAGTACCGGACTAGTCTTTTTAGAGGCCCAGTACTTC. It is translated as CASSTGLVFLEAQYF.

This clonotype was seen repeatedly, ten times or more. J is TRBJ2-7 and V is TRBV3-1; D is possibly TRBD1 (6 bases). The V end lost 5 bases, the J end lost 2 bases, and 13 bases lay between the germline ends. Germline CDR1 LGHDT, CDR2 YNNKEL (reference sequence). This CDR3 spans 14 amino acids. CDR3 coding DNA: TGTGCCAGCAGCGCAGGACAGAGTACCTACGAGCAGTACTTC. It specifies CASSAGQSTYEQYF.

This clonotype was seen repeatedly, ten times or more. The rearrangement links TRBV5-1 to TRBJ2-5, with 7 nucleotides matching TRBD2. This CDR3 contains 14 residues. Germline CDR1 is SGHRS and CDR2 is YFSETQ. The trim removed 5 bases at V and 0 bases at J, leaving 4 bases unmatched. This CDR3 is CASSLLANQETQYF. CDR3 sequence (DNA): TGCGCCAGCAGTTTACTAGCGAACCAAGAGACCCAGTACTTC.

The sample holds many counts of this clonotype. This sequence joins TRBV6-2 or TRBV6-3 and TRBJ2-3, with D possibly matching TRBD2 (5 bases). Trimming left V 8 bases short and J 4 bases short, with 13 bases between. This CDR3 has 13 residues. Germline V gives CDR1 MNHEY, CDR2 SVGEGT. The DNA for the CDR3 is TGTGCCAGCGCTTCTAACGGGGCAGATACGCAGTATTTT. Translated: CASASNGADTQYF.

This chain joins TRBV28 and TRBJ1-6; D might be TRBD1 (6 bases). In germline, CDR1 is MDHEN, CDR2 SYDVKM. The CDR3 totals 14 residues. The V end was cut by 3 bases, the J end by 9 bases, with 12 bases between. The CDR3 loop reads CASSFRSGVSPLHF. The CDR3, as DNA: TGTGCCAGCAGTTTCAGGTCAGGGGTTTCACCCCTCCACTTT.

Points on this clonotype: This may be a read error: a much more frequent sequence differs by one nucleotide. The genes are TRBV7-6 and TRBJ2-3, with 11 bases identical to TRBD1. In germline, CDR1 is SGHVS, CDR2 FNYEAQ. The CDR3 totals 16 residues. V lost 5 bases to trimming and J lost 8 bases; unmatched junction nucleotides: 12. The CDR3 DNA is TGTGCCAGCAGCGGTGATCGGGACAGGGGGACGAGTACGCAGTATTTT. Its protein product is CASSGDRDRGTSTQYF.

Of note for this clonotype: This may be a read error: a much more frequent sequence differs by one nucleotide. The chain combines TRBV20-1 with TRBJ2-7; D perhaps matches TRBD1 (6 bases). The CDR3 length is 11 residues. Germline V gives CDR1 DFQATT, CDR2 SNEGSKA (reference sequence). CDR3 in amino acids: CSSRGSYEQYF. In nucleotides, the CDR3 is TGCAGTTCTAGGGGGAGCTACGAGCAGTACTTC.

This clonotype has at least ten counts. Because it lacks the conserved phenylalanine or tryptophan at the end, this CDR3 is likely a read error. The chain combines TRBV7-3 with TRBJ2-6; a weak D match, TRBD2 (5 bases). This CDR3 spans 17 amino acids. The germline V gene has CDR1 SGHTA and CDR2 FQGTGA. V shed 1 base and J shed 0 bases, with 10 bases lying between them. The CDR3 DNA follows: TGTGCCAGCAGCTTAATTGGGAGCCACTCTGGGGCCAACGTCCTGACTTCC. It codes for CASSLIGSHSGANVLTS.

This clonotype was seen only a few times. At one of its ends the junction is not consistent with the germline gene, which may arise from a read error. The chain joins TRBV30 to TRBJ1-1; unclear D gene. This CDR3 contains 13 residues. In germline, CDR1 is GTSNPN, CDR2 SVGIG (reference sequence). CDR3 in DNA: TGTGCCTGGAGTACTGACGGCTACACTGGAGCTTTCTTT. As protein: CAWSTDGYTGAFF.

This clonotype was counted many times. The chain couples TRBV12-3 or TRBV12-4 to TRBJ1-5; D gene ambiguous. The length of the CDR3 is 15 residues. V was cut by 2 bases and J by 5 bases, with 13 bases left in between. The CDR3 spells CASSLPGTVDQPQHF. The DNA for the CDR3 is TGTGCCAGCAGTTTACCCGGAACAGTAGATCAGCCCCAGCATTTT.

This clonotype was seen many times. The chain is built from TRBV3-1 and TRBJ2-4; D gene ambiguous. Trimming removed 0 bases at V and 0 bases at J, with 3 bases between. Germline V gene data show CDR1 as LGHDT and CDR2 as YNNKEL (reference sequence). The CDR3 loop spans 14 amino acids. Here the CDR3 reads CASSQELAKNIQYF. In nucleotides, the CDR3 is TGTGCCAGCAGCCAAGAACTAGCCAAAAACATTCAGTACTTC.

This clonotype was recorded at least ten times. The chain carries TRBV5-1 and TRBJ1-1; D call uncertain. The CDR3 is 14 amino acids. V was cut by 4 bases and J by 1 base, with 11 bases left in between. CDR1 and CDR2 (germline): SGHRS, YFSETQ. The CDR3 spells CASSRRGQNTEAFF. The CDR3 DNA is TGCGCCAGCAGCCGCCGAGGCCAGAACACTGAAGCTTTCTTT.

This clonotype was recorded at least ten times. This chain connects TRBV5-6 to TRBJ2-7; no clear D gene. V lost 0 bases and J 1 base, leaving 8 bases between the germline ends. This CDR3 has 14 amino acids. CDR1 and CDR2 (germline): SGHDT, YYEEEE. Here the CDR3 DNA reads TGTGCCAGCAGCTTGGCATCTTGGTCCTACGAGCAGTACTTC. This translates into CASSLASWSYEQYF. Full variable domain (rest looked up from reference TRBV5-6 and TRBJ2-7): DAGVTQSPTHLIKTRGQQVTLRCSPKSGHDTVSWYQQALGQGPQFIFQYYEEEERQRGNFPDRFSGHQFPNYSSELNVNALLLGDSALYLCASSLASWSYEQYFGPGTRLTVT.

This clonotype was seen many times. The CDR3 sequence: CASSLIGGGTDTQYF. The CDR3 bases are TGTGCCAGCAGCTTAATCGGCGGTGGCACAGATACGCAGTATTTT. V is TRBV7-2 and J is TRBJ2-3, with D hard to call. Per the germline V gene, CDR1 is SGHTA and CDR2 is FQGNSA. Trimming cost V 2 bases and J 1 base, with 10 bases left between them. The CDR3 consists of 15 residues. The full variable domain, rest sourced from reference TRBV7-2 and TRBJ2-3, is GAGVSQSPSNKVTEKGKDVELRCDPISGHTALYWYRQSLGQGLEFLIYFQGNSAPDKSGLPSDRFSAERTGGSVSTLTIQRTQQEDSAVYLCASSLIGGGTDTQYFGPGTRLTVL.

The chain employs TRBV13 and TRBJ2-3; 12 bases map to TRBD2. Germline V gene data show CDR1 as PRHDT and CDR2 as FYEKMQ (reference sequence). This CDR3 is built from 15 residues. Trimming cost V 6 bases and J 6 bases; bases outside gene matches: 7. In nucleotides, the CDR3 is TGTGCCAGCAGTCGAGGACTAGCGGGACCGGATACGCAGTATTTT. Residues: CASSRGLAGPDTQYF.

This clonotype was found many times. The J gene is TRBJ1-4, the V gene TRBV7-9; 7 positions agree with TRBD1. The V and J ends lost 7 bases and 3 bases, in that order; junction bases with no gene match: 11. CDR1 is SEHNR, CDR2 FQNEAQ, per germline (reference sequence). CDR3 length: 16 residues. CDR3 amino acids: CASTSARDRPNEKLFF. The CDR3 DNA is TGTGCCAGCACCTCAGCCCGGGACAGACCTAATGAAAAACTGTTTTTT.